This T cell receptor beta chain was retrieved from a study of blood T cell repertoires in COVID-19 (dated by TCRdb to the early 2020s). Concerning the study at large: The collaborator samples originated in the United States, Italy and Spain and spanned the acute and convalescent phases of COVID-19. The prospective study material was composed of cDNA or gDNA derived from T cells, B-cell-depleted T cells, or PBMCs. Subjects who had been exposed to COVID-19, were actively infected with it, or had recovered from it provided the deeply sampled blood TCRbeta repertoires that made up the dataset. The repertoires were released in a freely available public database meant as a resource for research on the immune response to SARS-CoV-2. Samples were obtained from the ongoing ImmuneRACE study (first 160 participants) and from some 1,200 subjects provided by 6 global collaborators. Sample metadata almost always included a de-identified subject ID, COVID-19 status, age in years and sex. Where available, HLA class I and class II types were taken from metadata supplied by the sample provider and were not determined by assay-based typing. Findings and caveats that apply to the study as a whole: Clinical and demographic metadata were provided uncurated, with the amount varying by source and participant.

From its cysteine to its phenylalanine, the CDR3 spans 13 amino acids. The CDR3 DNA has 39 bases and is translated from base 1. V gives up 7 bases and J gives up 0 bases, and the segment between their germline ends measures 9 bases. As encoded in the germline V gene (reference sequence), CDR1 is MNHNY while CDR2 is SVGAGI. Comment on this clone: Its antigen specificity is not known. Base quality data are lacking; no much larger clone is found one base away.

Collaborating institutions collected whole blood in K2EDTA tubes following their own protocols. Collaborator samples were shipped for TCRbeta analysis as frozen whole blood, isolated PBMCs, or DNA extracted from either sample type. TCRbeta CDR3 regions were amplified from genomic DNA by means of the immunoSEQ Assay, a bias-controlled multiplex PCR. In the authors' own workflow: Nucleated cell counts per sample were estimated from amplification of reference gene primers within the assay. Sequence reads were collapsed and filtered to measure the absolute abundance of every unique TCRbeta CDR3 rearrangement. For each sample, productive Simpson clonality was calculated as the square root of Simpson's diversity index across productive rearrangements. In its TCRdb copy, this immuneACCESS table keeps in-frame sequences only and misses some clones. Where compared with another copy, unresolved V genes explain less than half of these, and the others have no known cause. V and J calls and clone size are copied from that table; D and trimming were computed from the DNA. This sample lists about 60,000 clones; 89% were detected once. Jointly, the top ten make up 13% to 15% of the sample.

The chain links TRBV6-6 with TRBJ1-1, with a tentative D gene TRBD1 over 6 matching bases. This sequence was found in a woman aged 60 to 75 with active COVID-19. The source material was peripheral blood. The nucleotides read TGTGCCAGCAAGGGGGTCATGAACACTGAAGCTTTCTTT. Translation gives CASKGVMNTEAFF.